The 8 T cell receptor beta chains given below trace back to one sample, sequenced in a study of CD8+CD57+ T cells in acquired aplastic anemia. TCR beta VDJ and CDR3 profiling used genomic DNA as template. One entry per CDR3 protein, called by TCRdb with MiXCR from the reads. The sample lists about 190,000 distinct CDR3 sequences; approximately 49% were seen once. Sequencing was performed on sorted CD4+, CD8+, or CD8+CD57+ T cells (not recorded which) from PBMCs. The source of these receptors is a human donor in good health, serving as a control.

This clonotype showed up many times. This chain joins TRBV14 and TRBJ1-2; possibly TRBD1 for D (5 bases). The V gene lost 1 base and the J gene lost 3 bases, with 6 bases spanning the gap. The CDR3 has 13 residues. CDR1 SGHDN and CDR2 FVKESK come from the germline V gene. The CDR3 DNA follows: TGTGCCAGCAGCCAAGTACAGGACTATGGCTACACCTTC. Its protein product is CASSQVQDYGYTF.

Turning to this clonotype: At one end, the junction sequence differs from germline, possibly due to a read error. The V gene is TRBV7-3, the J gene TRBJ2-7, with D perhaps TRBD1 (5 bases). The closer fit of TRBJ2-5 to the DNA end suggests the J call may be wrong. Germline V gene sequence: CDR1 SGHTA, CDR2 FQGTGA. The CDR3 is 12 amino acids. CDR3 residues: CASSRITGTQYF. The CDR3 DNA reads as TGCGCCAGCAGCCGGATAACAGGGACCCAGTACTTC.

The chain has TRBV19 and TRBJ2-7; D is unclear. The CDR3 covers 15 residues. Trimming took off 5 bases at V and 2 bases at J, with 16 bases between the two ends. Looked up from germline, CDR1 is LNHDA and CDR2 is SQIVND (reference sequence). In nucleotides, the CDR3 is TGTGCCAGTAGTCCCCGTGGACGGATGACCTACGAGCAGTACTTC. It is translated as CASSPRGRMTYEQYF.

In its sample, this clonotype was seen once. This sequence joins TRBV7-9 and TRBJ1-2; 8 bases fit TRBD1. The CDR3 spans 15 residues. CDR1 SEHNR and CDR2 FQNEAQ come from the germline V gene (reference sequence). Trimming took 5 bases from V and 4 from J; bases not matched to a gene: 9. CDR3 amino acids: CASSPTGALTYGYTF. DNA of the CDR3: TGTGCCAGCAGCCCGACAGGGGCCCTGACCTATGGCTACACCTTC.

CDR3 protein: CASSEHGGLAGAFEQYF. The CDR3 DNA sequence: TGTGCCAGCAGTGAACACGGGGGACTAGCGGGGGCGTTCGAGCAGTACTTC. This chain joins TRBV6-1 and TRBJ2-7, with TRBD2 identical over 14 bases. The CDR3 runs 17 residues. The V segment lost 2 bases and the J segment 6 bases; nucleotides outside the gene matches: 9. The germline V gene encodes CDR1 MNHNS and CDR2 SASEGT.

The CDR3 protein is CSVEGGNTGELFF. For the CDR3, the DNA is TGCAGCGTTGAGGGGGGGAACACCGGGGAGCTGTTTTTT. The chain has TRBV29-1 and TRBJ2-2; TRBD2 might be the D (6 bases). The CDR3 is made up of 13 amino acids. The germline V and J ends were trimmed by 3 bases and 1 base, with 6 bases remaining between them. CDR1 SQVTM and CDR2 ANQGSEA come from the germline V gene.

This clonotype occurred many times. The rearrangement links TRBV20-1 to TRBJ1-1; TRBD1 matches at 7 bases. After removal of 6 bases from V and 4 bases from J, the junction contained 5 bases not matched to a gene. This CDR3 spans 12 amino acids. Germline CDR1 and CDR2: DFQATT and SNEGSKA (reference sequence). Here the CDR3 reads CSAQGDSTEAFF. CDR3 nucleotides: TGCAGTGCCCAGGGGGACTCCACTGAAGCTTTCTTT.

The chain is built from TRBV15 and TRBJ2-2; TRBD1 might be the D (7 bases). Germline lookup yields CDR1 LNHNV and CDR2 YYDKDF (reference sequence). Trimming removed 3 bases at V and 1 base at J, with 9 bases between. This CDR3 has 15 residues. The CDR3 loop is CATSRRDRNTGELFF. The CDR3 DNA reads TGTGCCACCAGCAGGCGGGACAGGAACACCGGGGAGCTGTTTTTT.